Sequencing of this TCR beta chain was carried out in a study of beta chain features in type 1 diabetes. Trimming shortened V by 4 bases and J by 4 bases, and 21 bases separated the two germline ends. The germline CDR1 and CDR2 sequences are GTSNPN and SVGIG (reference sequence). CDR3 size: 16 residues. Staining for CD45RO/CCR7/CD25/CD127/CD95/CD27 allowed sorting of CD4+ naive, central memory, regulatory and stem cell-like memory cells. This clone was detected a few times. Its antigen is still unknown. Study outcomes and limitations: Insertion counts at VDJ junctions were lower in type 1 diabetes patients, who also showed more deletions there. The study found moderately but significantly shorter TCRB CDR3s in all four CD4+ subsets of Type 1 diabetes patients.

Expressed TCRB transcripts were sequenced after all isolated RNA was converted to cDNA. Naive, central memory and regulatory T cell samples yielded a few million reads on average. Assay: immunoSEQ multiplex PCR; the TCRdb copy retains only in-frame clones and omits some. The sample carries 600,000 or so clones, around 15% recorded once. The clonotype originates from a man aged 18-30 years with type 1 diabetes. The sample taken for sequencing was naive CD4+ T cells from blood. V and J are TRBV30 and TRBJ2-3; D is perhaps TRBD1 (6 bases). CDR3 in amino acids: CAWNRGQSKVSDTQYF. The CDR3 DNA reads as TGTGCCTGGAACCGCGGACAGTCCAAGGTTTCAGATACGCAGTATTTT.